This passage covers 32 T cell receptor beta chains from one sample sequenced in a study of T-cell reconstitution after alpha-beta-depleted transplantation in children. Preparation of the TCRbeta library involved a method that used unique molecular identifiers. MiXCR was run by TCRdb on the PCR reads, yielding one entry per CDR3 protein. The table includes roughly 670,000 distinct CDR3 sequences, around 12% detected once. Source: PBMCs, taken before TCRalphabeta/CD19-depleted stem cell transplant. Source of these receptors: a girl aged 2 to 9 with congenital amegakaryocytic thrombocytopenia, due to receive a stem cell transplant.

This clonotype came up many times. This chain's CDR3 is CASSLSTTSGSETQYF. The CDR3 DNA is TGTGCCAGCAGCTTAAGTACTACTAGCGGGAGCGAGACCCAGTACTTC. The chain couples TRBV7-6 to TRBJ2-5; 11 bases are a match to TRBD2. V was clipped by 2 bases and J by 5 bases; unmatched bases: 7. This CDR3 has 16 residues. Germline-derived CDR1 and CDR2 are SGHVS and FNYEAQ.

To note about this clonotype: A much larger clone lies a single base off, so this may be a read error. The chain uses TRBV12-3 or TRBV12-4 and TRBJ2-1, with 9 positions matching TRBD2. CDR3 length: 14 residues. CDR3 amino acids: CASRLAGLADDQFF. The CDR3 region has the DNA TGTGCCAGCAGGCTAGCGGGATTAGCCGATGATCAGTTCTTC.

This clonotype has just a few counts. The rearrangement links TRBV7-8 to TRBJ2-2, with D perhaps TRBD2 (7 bases). Between the trimmed V and J ends, which lost 3 bases and 6 bases, there was a span of 23 bases. CDR3 length: 18 residues. Germline V CDR1 and CDR2: SGHVS, FQNEAQ. DNA of the CDR3: TGTGCCAGCAGCTTGCATGCGGGGGCGCCTCTCAAGGCCGGGGAGCTGTTTTTT. Its protein is CASSLHAGAPLKAGELFF.

In its sample, this clonotype was seen many times. The chain combines TRBV10-3 with TRBJ2-3; no firm D call. CDR3 length: 15 residues. Trimming took 2 bases from V and 2 from J, leaving 11 bases between them. Looked up from germline, CDR1 is ENHRY and CDR2 is SYGVKD. CDR3 protein: CAISEAREFTDTQYF. For the CDR3, the DNA is TGTGCCATCAGTGAGGCTAGGGAATTCACAGATACGCAGTATTTT.

To note about this clonotype: Since a much larger clone is just one base distant, this may be a read error. The genes are TRBV12-3 or TRBV12-4 and TRBJ2-7, with 7 bases lining up with TRBD1. The CDR3 extends over 17 amino acids. The V gene end was trimmed by 6 bases and the J gene end by 2 bases; junction bases not matched to a gene: 16. CDR3 nucleotide sequence: TGTGCCAGCAGGCAAGACGTATGGGACAGTCTAACCTACGAGCAGTACTTC. It is translated as CASRQDVWDSLTYEQYF.

This chain links TRBV7-9 with TRBJ2-7, with 9 bases identical to TRBD1. The V gene's germline CDR1 is SEHNR and CDR2 FQNEAQ (reference sequence). The junction had 2 bases not matched to a gene; V was cut back by 1 base and J by 1 base. CDR3 length: 15 amino acids. In DNA form, the CDR3 reads TGTGCCAGCAGCTTAGAGGGACAGGGTTCCTACGAGCAGTACTTC. As protein: CASSLEGQGSYEQYF.

The chain couples TRBV7-2 to TRBJ1-4; D is perhaps TRBD1 (5 bases). Per the germline V gene, CDR1 is SGHTA and CDR2 is FQGNSA. Trimming removed 5 bases at V and 2 bases at J, with 12 bases between. The CDR3 is 15 residues long. This CDR3 reads CASSVRGSTNEKLFF. In DNA, the CDR3 is TGTGCCAGCAGCGTTAGGGGAAGTACTAATGAAAAACTGTTTTTT.

This chain connects TRBV6-1 to TRBJ2-2, with TRBD1 matching 9 bases. This CDR3 comprises 19 residues. Germline values: CDR1 MNHNS, CDR2 SASEGT. V lost 4 bases and J lost 5; bases outside the gene matches: 17. CDR3 sequence (DNA): TGTGCCAGCAGTGGCCAGACCTCTAGACGACAGGGGGGAACCGGGGAGCTGTTTTTT. It codes for CASSGQTSRRQGGTGELFF.

V gene TRBV12-3 or TRBV12-4 combines with J gene TRBJ1-1; D is unclear. The V and J ends lost 7 bases and 0 bases respectively, with 18 bases between them. The CDR3 contains 16 residues. The DNA for the CDR3 is TGTGCCAGCACCACCCCCTGGCGGTCCCTGAACACTGAAGCTTTCTTT. Its translation: CASTTPWRSLNTEAFF.

The table lists this clonotype with a few counts. The V and J genes are TRBV2 and TRBJ2-7, with 8 bases that match TRBD1. Trimming removed 6 bases from V and 2 bases from J; junction bases left unmatched: 9. This CDR3 has 15 amino acids. Germline lookup yields CDR1 SNHLY and CDR2 FYNNEI. CDR3 residues: CASRPGTGLTYEQYF. The CDR3 nucleotides read TGTGCCAGCAGGCCCGGGACAGGATTAACCTACGAGCAGTACTTC.

The chain has TRBV20-1 and TRBJ2-6; no reliable D call. CDR1 is DFQATT and CDR2 is SNEGSKA in the germline V gene (reference sequence). The ends were cut back, 1 base at V and 0 bases at J, with 13 bases in the middle. The CDR3 is 17 amino acids. The CDR3 DNA follows: TGCAGTGCTAGAGGTCCCCCGAGTTTCTCTGGGGCCAACGTCCTGACTTTC. It translates to CSARGPPSFSGANVLTF.

This clonotype was recorded many times. This rearrangement joins TRBV5-1 to TRBJ1-2, with D tentatively TRBD1 (5 bases). The CDR3 consists of 15 residues. Germline CDR1 reads SGHRS; CDR2 reads YFSETQ. With 5 bases removed from V and 4 bases from J, the gap between germline ends came to 18 bases. The CDR3 sequence: CASRRIHRSSYGYTF. The CDR3 bases are TGCGCCAGCAGACGGATTCACAGGTCTTCCTATGGCTACACCTTC.

This clonotype was counted only a few times. The rearrangement joins TRBV7-8 to TRBJ2-3; the match to TRBD2 covers 14 bases. Looked up from germline, CDR1 is SGHVS and CDR2 is FQNEAQ. V trimming: 5 bases; J trimming: 5 bases; junction bases outside the gene matches: 3. The CDR3 runs 15 residues. CDR3 amino acids: CASSLGTSGRDTQYF. In nucleotides, the CDR3 is TGTGCCAGCAGCCTAGGGACTAGCGGGAGAGATACGCAGTATTTT.

This clonotype has a handful of counts. The V and J genes are TRBV6-1 and TRBJ2-7, with D possibly TRBD2 on 6 matching bases. Germline V lookup: CDR1 MNHNS, CDR2 SASEGT. Trimming removed 8 bases from V and 1 base from J, with 12 bases in between. The CDR3 is 13 amino acids. The CDR3 nucleotides are TGTGCCAGCGCGGCGGGACCATCCTACGAGCAGTACTTC. Translation gives CASAAGPSYEQYF.

In its sample, this clonotype was seen many times. The chain employs TRBV5-1 and TRBJ2-5, with 10 bases fitting TRBD1. This CDR3 comprises 15 residues. The V gene's germline CDR1 is SGHRS and CDR2 YFSETQ. J was trimmed by 3 bases and V by 2 bases; bases with no gene match: 4. The CDR3 here is CASSFFGQGEETQYF. For the CDR3, the DNA is TGCGCCAGCAGCTTCTTCGGACAGGGGGAAGAGACCCAGTACTTC.

This clonotype has a handful of counts. The chain links TRBV7-6 to TRBJ2-2; TRBD1 matches 7 bases. The V gene end was trimmed by 4 bases and the J gene end by 2 bases; junction bases not matched to a gene: 13. In germline, CDR1 is SGHVS, CDR2 FNYEAQ. This CDR3 contains 18 residues. The CDR3 DNA is TGTGCCAGCAGCTCCACTATTTCTGACAGGGATAACACCGGGGAGCTGTTTTTT. This sequence encodes CASSSTISDRDNTGELFF.

There are a few counts of this clonotype. The chain carries TRBV5-1 and TRBJ2-7; 8 nucleotides match TRBD1. Germline CDR1 is SGHRS and CDR2 is YFSETQ. The V gene end was trimmed by 4 bases and the J gene end by 5 bases; junction bases not matched to a gene: 8. The CDR3 contains 14 residues. The CDR3 coding sequence is TGCGCCAGCAGCGGGCCAGGGGGCTTCCACGAGCAGTACTTC. This codes for CASSGPGGFHEQYF. The full variable domain, in which reference TRBV5-1 and TRBJ2-7 provide the parts outside the CDR3, is KAGVTQTPRYLIKTRGQQVTLSCSPISGHRSVSWYQQTPGQGLQFLFEYFSETQRNKGNFPGRFSGRQFSNSRSEMNVSTLELGDSALYLCASSGPGGFHEQYFGPGTRLTVT.

This clonotype was detected ten times or more. The chain has TRBV9 and TRBJ1-2; perhaps TRBD1 as D (5 bases). CDR3 length: 15 residues. V was shortened by 0 bases and J by 2 bases, with 11 bases between the two germline ends. Germline V CDR1 and CDR2: SGDLS, YYNGEE. The chain's CDR3 is CASSVGGTGNYGYTF. DNA of the CDR3: TGTGCCAGCAGCGTAGGAGGGACGGGAAACTATGGCTACACCTTC.

This clonotype was observed many times. The V gene is TRBV5-1, the J gene TRBJ2-3; tentatively, D is TRBD1 (6 bases). Germline loops: CDR1 SGHRS, CDR2 YFSETQ. CDR3 size: 15 residues. Trimming removed 4 bases from V and 0 bases from J, with 12 bases in between. CDR3 amino acids: CASSLPTGSTDTQYF. In DNA form, the CDR3 reads TGCGCCAGCAGCCTACCGACAGGAAGCACAGATACGCAGTATTTT.

The rearrangement links TRBV7-2 to TRBJ2-1; possible D gene TRBD2, 5 bases. CDR1 and CDR2 from the germline V gene are SGHTA and FQGNSA. The CDR3 totals 15 residues. Between the trimmed V and J ends, which lost 2 bases and 6 bases, there was a span of 14 bases. CDR3 region: CASSLSLAFVNEQFF. Here the CDR3 DNA reads TGTGCCAGCAGCTTAAGCCTAGCCTTTGTCAATGAGCAGTTCTTC.

This clonotype was recorded a few times. The chain has TRBV11-2 and TRBJ2-1; possibly TRBD1 or TRBD2 for D (6 bases each). The germline V gene encodes CDR1 SGHAT and CDR2 FQNNGV. V was cut by 5 bases and J by 11 bases, with 22 bases left in between. The CDR3 totals 15 residues. The CDR3 here is CASSIAGHSTMKQFF. The CDR3 region has the DNA TGTGCCAGCAGCATCGCGGGACATTCTACAATGAAGCAGTTCTTC.

This chain uses TRBV12-3 or TRBV12-4 with TRBJ2-7; TRBD1 is a possible D gene (6 bases). Trimming cost V 5 bases and J 7 bases, with 15 bases left between them. This CDR3 contains 13 residues. CDR3 sequence: CASSVTGFREQYF. The CDR3 DNA follows: TGTGCCAGCAGTGTGACAGGTTTCAGAGAGCAGTACTTC.

This clonotype occurred many times. The chain recombines TRBV5-1 with TRBJ2-7; D is unclear. CDR3 length: 15 amino acids. The V end was cut by 0 bases, the J end by 4 bases, with 14 bases between. Germline loops: CDR1 SGHRS, CDR2 YFSETQ. CDR3 amino acids: CASSLVAGGSYEQYF. The CDR3 DNA is TGCGCCAGCAGCTTGGTAGCTGGCGGTTCTTACGAGCAGTACTTC.

This clonotype was picked up many times. The chain links TRBV7-9 to TRBJ1-2, with D unresolved. The length of the CDR3 is 14 residues. The V end lost 5 bases, the J end lost 2 bases, and 12 bases lay between the germline ends. CDR1 and CDR2 (germline): SEHNR, FQNEAQ (reference sequence). CDR3 in DNA: TGTGCCAGCAGCCCCCGCCAAGGGAACTATGGCTACACCTTC. This gives the protein CASSPRQGNYGYTF.

V is TRBV5-1 and J is TRBJ2-1; a possible D gene is TRBD2 (5 bases). CDR3 length: 16 amino acids. Germline V gives CDR1 SGHRS, CDR2 YFSETQ. V lost 4 bases and J 2 bases, leaving 16 bases between the germline ends. The CDR3 reads CASSPGLDSTYNEQFF. In DNA form, the CDR3 reads TGCGCCAGCAGCCCCGGACTGGATTCTACCTACAATGAGCAGTTCTTC.

As regards this clonotype: This may be a read error: a much more frequent sequence differs by one nucleotide. This chain links TRBV29-1 with TRBJ2-3; D is unresolved. The CDR3 is 10 residues long. CDR1 is SQVTM and CDR2 is ANQGSEA in the germline V gene. The V end was cut by 5 bases, the J end by 1 base, with 1 base between. The CDR3 nucleotides read TGCAGCGTTCGCACAGATACGCAGTATTTT. Protein sequence: CSVRTDTQYF.

This clonotype was seen repeatedly, ten times or more. The chain has TRBV10-3 and TRBJ2-3; 13 bases align to TRBD2. Looked up from germline, CDR1 is ENHRY and CDR2 is SYGVKD. The CDR3 runs to 14 residues. Trimming at V came to 8 bases and at J to 3 bases, leaving 2 bases not matched to a gene. The CDR3 protein is CAIGGLAGTDTQYF. The CDR3 region has the DNA TGTGCCATCGGGGGACTAGCGGGAACAGATACGCAGTATTTT.

This clonotype was seen at least ten times. The chain joins TRBV9 to TRBJ2-1, with 7 bases identical to TRBD2. The germline CDR1 and CDR2 sequences are SGDLS and YYNGEE. This CDR3 comprises 16 residues. V lost 3 bases to trimming and J lost 0 bases; unmatched junction nucleotides: 6. Here the CDR3 DNA reads TGTGCCAGCAGCGACCCCCTAGCGGTCTCCTACAATGAGCAGTTCTTC. It translates to CASSDPLAVSYNEQFF.

In nucleotides, the CDR3 is TGTGCCAGCCGCACCGACCAGGGGAATTGGCCCCAGCATTTT. It specifies CASRTDQGNWPQHF. The chain recombines TRBV12-3 or TRBV12-4 with TRBJ1-5, with D possibly matching TRBD1 (6 bases). V lost 8 bases and J 9 bases, leaving 20 bases between the germline ends. This CDR3 has 14 residues.

This clonotype was picked up a small number of times. This chain links TRBV24-1 with TRBJ1-6; maybe TRBD1 (5 bases). Germline CDR1 KGHDR, CDR2 SFDVKD. V lost 1 base and J 10 bases, leaving 22 bases between the germline ends. The CDR3 consists of 18 residues. The CDR3 nucleotides read TGTGCCACCAGTGATTTCCCTCGCCGACGGGGCCTCGGGTCACCCCTCCACTTT. Its translation is CATSDFPRRRGLGSPLHF.

The chain links TRBV11-1 to TRBJ2-3; 9 bases are shared with TRBD2. Germline V CDR1 and CDR2: SGHAT, FQDESV (reference sequence). Losses at the gene ends were 2 bases for V and 3 bases for J; bases not matched to a gene: 12. CDR3 length: 18 amino acids. The CDR3 sequence: CASSLLGIKAGGTDTQYF. For the CDR3, the DNA is TGTGCCAGCAGCTTACTGGGGATCAAAGCGGGAGGAACAGATACGCAGTATTTT.

This clonotype was observed at least ten times. This chain connects TRBV3-1 to TRBJ1-5, with D maybe TRBD1 (6 bases). From germline, CDR1 is LGHDT and CDR2 YNNKEL (reference sequence). Trimming removed 2 bases from V and 4 bases from J, with 18 bases in between. The CDR3 totals 17 residues. The DNA for the CDR3 is TGTGCCAGCAGCCAATTTCCGCCAGGGGCGGTTAATCAGCCCCAGCATTTT. As protein: CASSQFPPGAVNQPQHF.